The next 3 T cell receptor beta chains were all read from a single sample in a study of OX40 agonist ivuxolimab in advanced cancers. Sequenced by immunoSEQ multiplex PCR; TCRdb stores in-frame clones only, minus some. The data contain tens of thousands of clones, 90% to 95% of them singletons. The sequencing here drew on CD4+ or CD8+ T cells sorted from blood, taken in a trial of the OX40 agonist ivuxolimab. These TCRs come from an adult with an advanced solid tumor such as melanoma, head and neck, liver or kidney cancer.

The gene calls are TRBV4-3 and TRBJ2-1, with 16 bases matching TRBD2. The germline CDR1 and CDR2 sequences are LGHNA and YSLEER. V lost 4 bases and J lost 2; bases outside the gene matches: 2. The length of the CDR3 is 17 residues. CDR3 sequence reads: CASSRGTSGRAYNEQFF. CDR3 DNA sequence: TGCGCCAGCAGCCGTGGGACTAGCGGGAGGGCCTACAATGAGCAGTTCTTC.

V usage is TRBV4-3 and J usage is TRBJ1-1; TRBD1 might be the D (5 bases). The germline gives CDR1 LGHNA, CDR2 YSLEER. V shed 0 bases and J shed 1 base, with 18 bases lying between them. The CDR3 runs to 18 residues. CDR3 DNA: TGCGCCAGCAGCCAAGAGTGGGTCAGGGTAGGAAGGAACACTGAAGCTTTCTTT. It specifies CASSQEWVRVGRNTEAFF.

For the CDR3, the DNA is TGTGCCAGCAGCCGATCCGTAGGGACTAGCGGGTCCTACGAGCAGTACTTC. Translating gives CASSRSVGTSGSYEQYF. V is TRBV4-2 and J is TRBJ2-7; 12 bases are shared with TRBD2. The CDR3 is 17 amino acids. Germline CDR1 is LGHNA and CDR2 is YNFKEQ. With 4 bases clipped from V and 1 base from J, the junction kept 8 bases outside the gene matches.